Sequencing of this TCR beta chain was carried out in a study of blood T cell repertoires in COVID-19. Study-level information: The samples span acute and convalescent COVID-19 from the United States, Italy and Spain. T cells, B-cell-depleted T cells, or PBMCs provided the cDNA or gDNA that served as material.

V was cut by 5 bases and J by 0 bases, with 8 bases left in between. The germline gives CDR1 SEHNR, CDR2 FQNEAQ (reference sequence). The CDR3 is 14 amino acids. This clone was recorded a few times. Recruits, aged about 18 to 90 years, lived in 24 US areas. Researchers sorted participants into cohorts using their self-reported clinical history. Using immunoSEQ multiplex PCR, the repertoire was profiled, and TCRdb retains in-frame clones only, with some absent. The sample has fewer than 200,000 clones, approximately 86% seen once. Input material: PBMCs or T cells enriched from blood (not recorded which). The chain employs TRBV7-9 and TRBJ1-3; D remains unclear. This TCR was recovered from a woman aged 60 to 75 with acute COVID-19. Here the CDR3 reads CASSPPSSGNTIYF. CDR3 sequence (DNA): TGTGCCAGCAGCCCCCCGAGCTCTGGAAACACCATATATTTT.